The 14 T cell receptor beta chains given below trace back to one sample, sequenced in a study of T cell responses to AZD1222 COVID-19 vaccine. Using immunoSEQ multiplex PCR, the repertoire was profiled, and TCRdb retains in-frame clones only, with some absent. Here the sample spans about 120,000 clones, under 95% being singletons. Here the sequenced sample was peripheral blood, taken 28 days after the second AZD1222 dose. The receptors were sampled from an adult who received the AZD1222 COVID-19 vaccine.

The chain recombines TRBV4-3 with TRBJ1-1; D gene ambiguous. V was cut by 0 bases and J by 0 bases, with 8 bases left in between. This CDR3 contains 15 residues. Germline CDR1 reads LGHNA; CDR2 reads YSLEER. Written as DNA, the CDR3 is TGCGCCAGCAGCCAAGAAAATTGGATGAACACTGAAGCTTTCTTT. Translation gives CASSQENWMNTEAFF.

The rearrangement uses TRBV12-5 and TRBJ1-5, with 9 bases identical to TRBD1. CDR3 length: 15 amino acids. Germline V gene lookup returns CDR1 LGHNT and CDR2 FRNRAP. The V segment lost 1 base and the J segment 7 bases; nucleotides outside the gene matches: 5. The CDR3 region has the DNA TGTGCTAGTGGTTTGGACAGGGGGCTGTCCCAGCCCCAGCATTTT. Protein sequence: CASGLDRGLSQPQHF.

CDR3 amino acids: CASSSGPGQGNTGELFF. CDR3 sequence (DNA): TGTGCCAGCAGCTCAGGTCCGGGACAGGGAAACACCGGGGAGCTGTTTTTT. V gene TRBV7-9 combines with J gene TRBJ2-2; 9 nucleotides align to TRBD1. The CDR3 length is 17 residues. Germline V gene data show CDR1 as SEHNR and CDR2 as FQNEAQ (reference sequence). V lost 4 bases to trimming and J lost 2 bases; unmatched junction nucleotides: 8. Using reference TRBV7-9 and TRBJ2-2 for the parts outside the CDR3, the full variable domain is DTGVSQNPRHKITKRGQNVTFRCDPISEHNRLYWYRQTLGQGPEFLTYFQNEAQLEKSRLLSDRFSAERPKGSFSTLEIQRTEQGDSAMYLCASSSGPGQGNTGELFFGEGSRLTVL.

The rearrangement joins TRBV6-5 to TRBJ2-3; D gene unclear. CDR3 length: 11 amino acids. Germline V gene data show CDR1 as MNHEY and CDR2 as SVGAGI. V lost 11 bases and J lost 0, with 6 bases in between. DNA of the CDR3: TGTGCCGCCCGTAGCACAGATACGCAGTATTTT. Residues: CAARSTDTQYF.

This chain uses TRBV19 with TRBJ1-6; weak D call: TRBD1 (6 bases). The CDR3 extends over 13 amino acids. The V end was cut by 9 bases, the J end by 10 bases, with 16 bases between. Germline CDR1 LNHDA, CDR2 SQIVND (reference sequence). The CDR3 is CASDTGTLSPLHF. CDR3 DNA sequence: TGTGCCAGCGATACCGGGACACTGTCACCCCTCCACTTT.

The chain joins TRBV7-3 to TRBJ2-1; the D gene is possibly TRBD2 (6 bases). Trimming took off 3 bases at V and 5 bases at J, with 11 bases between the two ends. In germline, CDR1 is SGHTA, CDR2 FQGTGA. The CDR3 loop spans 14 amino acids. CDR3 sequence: CASSFSGADNEQFF. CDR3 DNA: TGTGCCAGCAGCTTCTCGGGAGCCGACAATGAGCAGTTCTTC.

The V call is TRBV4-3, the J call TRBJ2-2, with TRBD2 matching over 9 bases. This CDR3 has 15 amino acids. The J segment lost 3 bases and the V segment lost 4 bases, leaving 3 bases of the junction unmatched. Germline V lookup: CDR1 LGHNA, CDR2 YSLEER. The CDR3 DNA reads TGCGCCAGCAGCCCGGGACTAGCCCACACCGGGGAGCTGTTTTTT. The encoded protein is CASSPGLAHTGELFF.

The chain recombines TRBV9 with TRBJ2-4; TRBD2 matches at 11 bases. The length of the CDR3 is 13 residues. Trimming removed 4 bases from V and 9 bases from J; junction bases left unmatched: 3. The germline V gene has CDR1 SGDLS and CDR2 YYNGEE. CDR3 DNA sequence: TGTGCCAGCAGCACTAGCGGGGGTTCCATTCAGTACTTC. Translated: CASSTSGGSIQYF.

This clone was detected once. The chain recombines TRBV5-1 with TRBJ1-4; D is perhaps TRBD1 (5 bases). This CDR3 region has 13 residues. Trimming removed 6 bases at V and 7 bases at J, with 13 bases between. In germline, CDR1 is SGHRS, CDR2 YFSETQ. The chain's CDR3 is CASNLGEGEKLFF. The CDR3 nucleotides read TGCGCCAGCAACCTGGGGGAGGGTGAAAAACTGTTTTTT.

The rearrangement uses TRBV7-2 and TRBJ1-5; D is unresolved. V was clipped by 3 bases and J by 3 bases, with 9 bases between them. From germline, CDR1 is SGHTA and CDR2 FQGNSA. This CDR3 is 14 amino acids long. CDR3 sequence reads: CASSFEDANQPQHF. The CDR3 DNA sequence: TGTGCCAGCAGCTTTGAAGACGCCAATCAGCCCCAGCATTTT.

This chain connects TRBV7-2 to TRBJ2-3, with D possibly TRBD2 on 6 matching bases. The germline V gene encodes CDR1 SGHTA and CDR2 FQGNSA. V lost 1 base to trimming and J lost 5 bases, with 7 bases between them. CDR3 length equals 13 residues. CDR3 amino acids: CASSLVRGDTQYF. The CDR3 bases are TGTGCCAGCAGCTTAGTGCGGGGAGATACGCAGTATTTT.

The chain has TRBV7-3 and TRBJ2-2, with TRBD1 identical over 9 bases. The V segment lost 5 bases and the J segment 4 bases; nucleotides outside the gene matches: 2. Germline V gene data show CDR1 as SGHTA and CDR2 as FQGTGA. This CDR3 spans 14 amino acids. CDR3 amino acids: CASSETGGTGELFF. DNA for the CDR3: TGTGCCAGCAGCGAGACAGGGGGCACCGGGGAGCTGTTTTTT.

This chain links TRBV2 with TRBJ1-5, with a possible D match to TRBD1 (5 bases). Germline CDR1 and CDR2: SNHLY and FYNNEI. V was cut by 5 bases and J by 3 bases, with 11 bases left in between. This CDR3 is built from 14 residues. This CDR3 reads CASSRGADNQPQHF. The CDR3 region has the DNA TGTGCCAGCAGTAGAGGGGCGGACAATCAGCCCCAGCATTTT.

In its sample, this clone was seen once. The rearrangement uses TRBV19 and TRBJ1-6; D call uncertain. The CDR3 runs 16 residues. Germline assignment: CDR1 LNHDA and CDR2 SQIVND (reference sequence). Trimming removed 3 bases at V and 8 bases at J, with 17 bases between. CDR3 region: CASSIGPRTSDSPLHF. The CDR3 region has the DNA TGTGCCAGTAGTATCGGGCCCAGAACTTCGGATTCACCCCTCCACTTT.